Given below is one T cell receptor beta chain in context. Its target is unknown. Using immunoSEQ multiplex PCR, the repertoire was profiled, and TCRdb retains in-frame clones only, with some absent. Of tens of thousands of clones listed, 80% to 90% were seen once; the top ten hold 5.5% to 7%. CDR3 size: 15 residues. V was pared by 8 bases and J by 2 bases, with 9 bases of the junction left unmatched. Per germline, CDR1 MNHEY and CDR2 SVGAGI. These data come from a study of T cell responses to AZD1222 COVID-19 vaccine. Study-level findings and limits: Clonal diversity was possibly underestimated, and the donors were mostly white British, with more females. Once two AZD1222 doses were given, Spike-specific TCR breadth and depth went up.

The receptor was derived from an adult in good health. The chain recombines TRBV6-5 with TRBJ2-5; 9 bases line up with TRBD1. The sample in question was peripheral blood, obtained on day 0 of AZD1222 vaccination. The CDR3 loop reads CASGRTGTGQETQYF. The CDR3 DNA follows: TGTGCCAGCGGCCGCACAGGGACAGGGCAAGAGACCCAGTACTTC.